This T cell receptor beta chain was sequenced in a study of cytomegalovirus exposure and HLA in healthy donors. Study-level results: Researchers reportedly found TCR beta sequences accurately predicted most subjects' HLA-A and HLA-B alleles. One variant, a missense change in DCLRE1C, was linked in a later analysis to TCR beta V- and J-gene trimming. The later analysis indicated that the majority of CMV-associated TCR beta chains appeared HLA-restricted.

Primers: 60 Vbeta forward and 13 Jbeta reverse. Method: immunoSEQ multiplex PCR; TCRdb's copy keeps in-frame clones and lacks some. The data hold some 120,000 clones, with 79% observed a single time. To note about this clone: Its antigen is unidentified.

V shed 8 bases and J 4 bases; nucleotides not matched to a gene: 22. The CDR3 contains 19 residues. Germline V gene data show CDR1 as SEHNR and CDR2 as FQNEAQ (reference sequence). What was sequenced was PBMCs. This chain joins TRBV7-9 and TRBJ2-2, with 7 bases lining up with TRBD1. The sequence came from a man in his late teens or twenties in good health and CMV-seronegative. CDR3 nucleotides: TGTGCCAGCTCAAGCACCCGAACAGGGGCGCAAAGGTCCACCGGGGAGCTGTTTTTT. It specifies CASSSTRTGAQRSTGELFF.